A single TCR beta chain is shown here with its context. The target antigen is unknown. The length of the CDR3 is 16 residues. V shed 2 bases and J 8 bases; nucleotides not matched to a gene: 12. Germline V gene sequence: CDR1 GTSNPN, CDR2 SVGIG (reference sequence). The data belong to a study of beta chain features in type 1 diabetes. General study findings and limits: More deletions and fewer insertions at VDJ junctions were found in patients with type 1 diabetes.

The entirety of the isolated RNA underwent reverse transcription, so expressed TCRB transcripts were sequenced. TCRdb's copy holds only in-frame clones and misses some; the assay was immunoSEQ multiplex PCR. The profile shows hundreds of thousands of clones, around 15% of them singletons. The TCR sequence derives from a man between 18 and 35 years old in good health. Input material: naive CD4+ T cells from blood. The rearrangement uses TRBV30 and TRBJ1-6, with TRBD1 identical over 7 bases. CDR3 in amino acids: CAWSPTLTGSYSPLHF. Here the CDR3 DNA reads TGTGCCTGGAGTCCGACCCTGACAGGGTCGTATTCACCCCTCCACTTT.